This T cell receptor beta chain was documented in a study of T cell repertoires in cytomegalovirus infection. Study background: Public TCR beta signatures indicated both CMV infection and matching HLA type. Study results and caveats: HLA-C-restricted CMV clonotypes gave the most frequent clonotype in two of eight donors. Cumulative public TCR beta family frequency identified CMV carriers with the relevant HLA.

This clonotype was observed a few times. Its antigen is currently unknown. Germline trimming cut 5 bases from V and 8 bases from J; bases unmatched to any gene: 4. Germline CDR1 is MNHEY and CDR2 is SMNVEV (reference sequence). The CDR3 is 15 residues long. TCRdb processed the reads anew with MiXCR; each CDR3 protein has one entry. Of under 600,000 distinct CDR3 sequences in the sample, more than 15% were seen once. The V and J genes are TRBV27 and TRBJ2-1; 15 bases line up with TRBD2. The sample was CD8+ T cells from PBMCs. This TCR was recovered from a human donor in good health (CMV status not recorded). Some clones in this sample may be carry-over from other donors' samples. The CDR3 region is CASSPRTSGRDEQFF. The CDR3 DNA follows: TGTGCCAGCAGTCCTCGGACTAGCGGGAGGGATGAGCAGTTCTTC.